This T cell receptor (beta chain) was identified during a study of blood T cells in healthy people across ages. General study results and limits: CMV status of donors was unknown, possibly confounding expanded clonotype changes. Researchers deemed the diversity estimates from one million T cells underestimates.

Peripheral blood was drawn, approximately 9.7 milliliters per donor. Germline V CDR1 and CDR2: DFQATT, SNEGSKA (reference sequence). CDR3 length: 13 amino acids. In regard to this clonotype: The antigen remains undetermined.

Sample-barcoded 5' priming and a J-beta primer mix drove a second PCR of about 6 to 12 cycles. Each cDNA molecule was tagged by a template-switch adaptor with 12 random nucleotides. TCRdb used MiXCR to reprocess the 5' RACE reads, holding one entry per CDR3 protein. The data show hundreds of thousands of distinct CDR3 sequences, 56% seen once. The rearrangement joins TRBV20-1 to TRBJ2-1, with D possibly called TRBD1 or TRBD2 (5 bases each). The J call is in doubt because the DNA end fits TRBJ2-7 better. The TCR sequence derives from a man aged 35 to 55 in good health. The sequencing sample was made of blood. The CDR3 DNA follows: TGCAGTGCTAGTAGAGGGTTGGACAATGAGCAGTACTTC. Translating it yields CSASRGLDNEQYF.